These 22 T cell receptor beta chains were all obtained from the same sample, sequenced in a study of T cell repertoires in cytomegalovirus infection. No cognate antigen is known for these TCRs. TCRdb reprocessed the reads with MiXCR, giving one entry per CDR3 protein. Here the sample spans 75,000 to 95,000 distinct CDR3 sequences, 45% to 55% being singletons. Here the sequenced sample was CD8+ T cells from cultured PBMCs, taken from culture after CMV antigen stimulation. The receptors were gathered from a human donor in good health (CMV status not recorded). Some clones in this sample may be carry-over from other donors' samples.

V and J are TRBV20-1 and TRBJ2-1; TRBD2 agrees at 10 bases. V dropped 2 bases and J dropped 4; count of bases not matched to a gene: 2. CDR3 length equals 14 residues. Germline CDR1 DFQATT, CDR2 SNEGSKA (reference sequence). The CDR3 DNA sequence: TGCAGTGCTAGACTAGCGGGAGTTTACAATGAGCAGTTCTTC. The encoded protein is CSARLAGVYNEQFF.

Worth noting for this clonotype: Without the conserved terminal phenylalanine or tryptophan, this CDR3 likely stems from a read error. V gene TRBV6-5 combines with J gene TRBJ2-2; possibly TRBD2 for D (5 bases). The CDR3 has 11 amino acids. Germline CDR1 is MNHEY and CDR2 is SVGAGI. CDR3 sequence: CAISYPGDLFC. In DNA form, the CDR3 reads TGTGCCATCAGTTACCCCGGGGATCTGTTTTGT.

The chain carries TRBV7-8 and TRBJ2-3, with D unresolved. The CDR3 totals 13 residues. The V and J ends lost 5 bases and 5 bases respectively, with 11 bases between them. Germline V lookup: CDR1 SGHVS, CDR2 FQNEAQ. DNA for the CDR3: TGTGCCAGCAGCCCCCCGGATCAAGATACGCAGTATTTT. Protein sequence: CASSPPDQDTQYF.

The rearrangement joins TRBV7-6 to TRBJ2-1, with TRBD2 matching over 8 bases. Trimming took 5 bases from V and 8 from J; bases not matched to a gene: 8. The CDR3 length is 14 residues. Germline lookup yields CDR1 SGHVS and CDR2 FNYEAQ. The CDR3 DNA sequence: TGTGCCAGCAGCGACAGCGGGAGATATGATGAGCAGTTCTTC. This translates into CASSDSGRYDEQFF.

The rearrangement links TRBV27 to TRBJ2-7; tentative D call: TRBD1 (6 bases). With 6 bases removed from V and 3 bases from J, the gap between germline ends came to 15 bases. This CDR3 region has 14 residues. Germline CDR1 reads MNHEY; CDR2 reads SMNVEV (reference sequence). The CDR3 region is CASRDDGQNYEQYF. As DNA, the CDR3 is TGTGCCAGCAGGGATGACGGACAGAACTACGAGCAGTACTTC.

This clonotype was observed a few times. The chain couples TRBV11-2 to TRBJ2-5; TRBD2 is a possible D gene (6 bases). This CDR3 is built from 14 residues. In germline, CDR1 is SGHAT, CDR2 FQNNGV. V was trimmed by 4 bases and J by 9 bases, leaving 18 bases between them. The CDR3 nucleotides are TGTGCCAGCAGCTCTCGACTAGGCCCTAAGTCCCAGTACTTC. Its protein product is CASSSRLGPKSQYF.

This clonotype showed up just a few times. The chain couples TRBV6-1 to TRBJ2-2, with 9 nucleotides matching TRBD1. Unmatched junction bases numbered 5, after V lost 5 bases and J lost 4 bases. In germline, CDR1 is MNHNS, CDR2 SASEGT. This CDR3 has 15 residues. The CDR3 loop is CASSRGTGSTGELFF. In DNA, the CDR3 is TGTGCCAGCAGTAGAGGGACAGGGAGCACCGGGGAGCTGTTTTTT.

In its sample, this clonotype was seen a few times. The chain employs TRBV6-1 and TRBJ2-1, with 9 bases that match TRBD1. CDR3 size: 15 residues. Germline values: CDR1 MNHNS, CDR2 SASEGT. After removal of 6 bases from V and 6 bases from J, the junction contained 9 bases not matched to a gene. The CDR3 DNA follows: TGTGCCAGCAGGGACAGGGGAGGTTTTAGCAATGAGCAGTTCTTC. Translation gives CASRDRGGFSNEQFF.

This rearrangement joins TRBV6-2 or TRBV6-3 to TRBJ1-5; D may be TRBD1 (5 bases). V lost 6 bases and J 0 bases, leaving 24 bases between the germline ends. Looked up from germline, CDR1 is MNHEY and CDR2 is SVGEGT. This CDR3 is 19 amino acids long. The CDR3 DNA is TGTGCCAGCAGCCTTAATCACCGGGACGGCTACACTAGCAATCAGCCCCAGCATTTT. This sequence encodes CASSLNHRDGYTSNQPQHF.

The chain's CDR3 is CASSSPFEGYEQYF. CDR3 nucleotide sequence: TGTGCCAGCAGTTCGCCATTTGAGGGGTACGAGCAGTACTTC. This sequence joins TRBV28 and TRBJ2-7; D is tentatively TRBD1 or TRBD2 (5 bases each). Germline V CDR1 and CDR2: MDHEN, SYDVKM. Trimming removed 4 bases from V and 4 bases from J, with 14 bases in between. The length of the CDR3 is 14 residues.

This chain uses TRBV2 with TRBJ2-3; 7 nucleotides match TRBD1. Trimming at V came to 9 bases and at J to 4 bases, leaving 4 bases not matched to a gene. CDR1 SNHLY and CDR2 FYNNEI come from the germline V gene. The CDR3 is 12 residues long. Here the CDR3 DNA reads TGTGCCAGGTACAGGGGCTCAGATACGCAGTATTTT. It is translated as CARYRGSDTQYF. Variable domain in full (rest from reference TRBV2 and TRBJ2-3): EPEVTQTPSHQVTQMGQEVILRCVPISNHLYFYWYRQILGQKVEFLVSFYNNEISEKSEIFDDQFSVERPDGSNFTLKIRSTKLEDSAMYFCARYRGSDTQYFGPGTRLTVL.

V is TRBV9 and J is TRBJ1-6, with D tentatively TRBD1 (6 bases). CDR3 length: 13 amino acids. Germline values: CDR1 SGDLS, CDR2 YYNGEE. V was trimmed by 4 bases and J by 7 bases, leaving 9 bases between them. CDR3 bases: TGTGCCAGCAGCTCCGGACAGAATTCACCCCTCCACTTT. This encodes CASSSGQNSPLHF.

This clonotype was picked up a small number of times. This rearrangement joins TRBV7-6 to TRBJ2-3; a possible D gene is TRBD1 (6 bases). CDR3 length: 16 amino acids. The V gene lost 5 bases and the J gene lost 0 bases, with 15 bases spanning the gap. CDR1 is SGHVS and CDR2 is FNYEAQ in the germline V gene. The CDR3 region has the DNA TGTGCCAGCAGCCCTCGGACAGCCGGAAGCACAGATACGCAGTATTTT. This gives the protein CASSPRTAGSTDTQYF. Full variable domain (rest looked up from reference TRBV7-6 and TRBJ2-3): GAGVSQSPRYKVTKRGQDVALRCDPISGHVSLYWYRQALGQGPEFLTYFNYEAQQDKSGLPNDRFSAERPEGSISTLTIQRTEQRDSAMYRCASSPRTAGSTDTQYFGPGTRLTVL.

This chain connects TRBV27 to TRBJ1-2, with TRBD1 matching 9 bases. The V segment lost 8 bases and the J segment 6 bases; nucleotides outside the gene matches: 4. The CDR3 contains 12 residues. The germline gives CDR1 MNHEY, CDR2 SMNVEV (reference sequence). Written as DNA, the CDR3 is TGTGCCAGCGGACAGGGGTGGGATGGCTACACCTTC. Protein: CASGQGWDGYTF.

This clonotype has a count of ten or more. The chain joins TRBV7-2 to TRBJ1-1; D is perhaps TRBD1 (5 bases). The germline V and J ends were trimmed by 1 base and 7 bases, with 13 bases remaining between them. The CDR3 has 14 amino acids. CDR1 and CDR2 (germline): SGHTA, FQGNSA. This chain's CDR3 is CASSLEGWGDEAFF. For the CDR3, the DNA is TGTGCCAGCAGCTTAGAGGGGTGGGGAGATGAAGCTTTCTTT.

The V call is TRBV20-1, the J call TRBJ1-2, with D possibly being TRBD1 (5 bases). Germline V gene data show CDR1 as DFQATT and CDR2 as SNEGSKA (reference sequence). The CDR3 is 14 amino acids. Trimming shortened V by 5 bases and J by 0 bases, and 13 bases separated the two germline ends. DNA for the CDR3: TGCAGTGCTGAGCGGGACGGAACTAACTATGGCTACACCTTC. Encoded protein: CSAERDGTNYGYTF.

The CDR3 sequence: CASSLFSHGYTF. The CDR3 DNA reads TGTGCCAGCAGCTTATTTTCCCATGGCTACACCTTC. This chain links TRBV7-7 with TRBJ1-2; no firm D call. This CDR3 contains 12 residues. The germline V and J ends were trimmed by 2 bases and 6 bases, with 7 bases remaining between them. Germline CDR1 is SSHAT and CDR2 is FNYEAQ (reference sequence).

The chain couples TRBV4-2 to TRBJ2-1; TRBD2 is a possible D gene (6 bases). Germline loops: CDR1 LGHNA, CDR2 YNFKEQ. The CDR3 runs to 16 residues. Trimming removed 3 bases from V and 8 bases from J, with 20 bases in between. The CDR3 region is CASSHDPGLGSHEQFF. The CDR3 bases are TGTGCCAGCAGCCATGACCCGGGACTGGGCAGTCATGAGCAGTTCTTC.

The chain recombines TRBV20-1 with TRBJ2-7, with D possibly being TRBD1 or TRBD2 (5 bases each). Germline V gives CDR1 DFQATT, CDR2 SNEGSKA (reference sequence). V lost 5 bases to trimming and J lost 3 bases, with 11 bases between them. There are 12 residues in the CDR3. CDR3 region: CSASGTDYEQYF. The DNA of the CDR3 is TGCAGTGCTTCCGGGACGGACTACGAGCAGTACTTC.

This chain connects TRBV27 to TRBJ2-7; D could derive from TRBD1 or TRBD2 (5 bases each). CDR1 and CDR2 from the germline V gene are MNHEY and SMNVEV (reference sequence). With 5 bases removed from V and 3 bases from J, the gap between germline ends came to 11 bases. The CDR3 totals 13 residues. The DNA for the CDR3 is TGTGCCAGCAGTATCCGGGACGGCTACGAGCAGTACTTC. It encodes CASSIRDGYEQYF.

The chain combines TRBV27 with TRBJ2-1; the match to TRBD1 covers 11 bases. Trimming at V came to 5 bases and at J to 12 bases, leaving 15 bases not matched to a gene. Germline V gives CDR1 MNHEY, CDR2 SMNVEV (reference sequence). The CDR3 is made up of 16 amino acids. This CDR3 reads CASSGVGTGGLRVQFF. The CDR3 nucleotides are TGTGCCAGCAGTGGCGTTGGGACAGGGGGGCTCAGGGTGCAGTTCTTC.

CDR3 bases: TGTGCCAGCAGCCTGCCACAGACTAGCGGGGGCGGAACAGATACGCAGTATTTT. Amino acid sequence: CASSLPQTSGGGTDTQYF. The rearrangement uses TRBV11-2 and TRBJ2-3, with 12 bases identical to TRBD2. The CDR3 runs to 18 residues. Looked up from germline, CDR1 is SGHAT and CDR2 is FQNNGV. The V segment lost 5 bases and the J segment 3 bases; nucleotides outside the gene matches: 12.